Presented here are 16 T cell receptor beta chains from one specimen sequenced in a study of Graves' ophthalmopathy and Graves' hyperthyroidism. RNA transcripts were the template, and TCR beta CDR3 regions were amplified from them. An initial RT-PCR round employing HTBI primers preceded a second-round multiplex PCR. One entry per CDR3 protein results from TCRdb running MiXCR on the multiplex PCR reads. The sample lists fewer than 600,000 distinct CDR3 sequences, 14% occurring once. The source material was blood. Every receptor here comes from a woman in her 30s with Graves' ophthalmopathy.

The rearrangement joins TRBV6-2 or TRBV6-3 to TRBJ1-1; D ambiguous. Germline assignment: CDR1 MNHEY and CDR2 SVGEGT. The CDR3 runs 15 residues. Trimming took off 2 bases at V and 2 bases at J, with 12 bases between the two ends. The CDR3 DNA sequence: TGTGCCAGCAGTTACGGGGAACAAAGTAACACTGAAGCTTTCTTT. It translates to CASSYGEQSNTEAFF.

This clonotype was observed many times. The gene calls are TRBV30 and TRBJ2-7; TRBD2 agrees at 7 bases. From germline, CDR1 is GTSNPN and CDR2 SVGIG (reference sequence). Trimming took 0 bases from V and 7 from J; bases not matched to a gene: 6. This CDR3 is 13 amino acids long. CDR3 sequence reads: CAWSVLAGVEQYF. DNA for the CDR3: TGTGCCTGGAGTGTATTGGCGGGGGTTGAGCAGTACTTC.

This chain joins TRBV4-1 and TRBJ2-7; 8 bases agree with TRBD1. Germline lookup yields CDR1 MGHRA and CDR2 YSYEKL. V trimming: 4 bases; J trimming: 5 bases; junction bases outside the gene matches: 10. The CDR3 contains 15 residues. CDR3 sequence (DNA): TGCGCCAGCAGCCGGGGGGAGGACAGGGTCCACGAGCAGTACTTC. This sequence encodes CASSRGEDRVHEQYF.

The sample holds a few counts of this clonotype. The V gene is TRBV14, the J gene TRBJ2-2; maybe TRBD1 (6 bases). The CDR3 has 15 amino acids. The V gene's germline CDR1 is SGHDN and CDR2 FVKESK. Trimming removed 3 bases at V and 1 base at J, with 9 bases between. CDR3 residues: CASSHVDRNTGELFF. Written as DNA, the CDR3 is TGTGCCAGCAGCCATGTGGACAGGAACACCGGGGAGCTGTTTTTT. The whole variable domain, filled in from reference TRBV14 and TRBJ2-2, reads EAGVTQFPSHSVIEKGQTVTLRCDPISGHDNLYWYRRVMGKEIKFLLHFVKESKQDESGMPNNRFLAERTGGTYSTLKVQPAELEDSGVYFCASSHVDRNTGELFFGEGSRLTVL.

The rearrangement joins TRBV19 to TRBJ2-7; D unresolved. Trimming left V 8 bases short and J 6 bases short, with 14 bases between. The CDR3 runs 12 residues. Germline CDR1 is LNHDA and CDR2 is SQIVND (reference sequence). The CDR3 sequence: CASASELGEQYF. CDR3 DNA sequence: TGTGCCAGTGCGTCCGAGCTCGGCGAGCAGTACTTC. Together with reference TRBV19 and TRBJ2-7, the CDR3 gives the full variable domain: DGGITQSPKYLFRKEGQNVTLSCEQNLNHDAMYWYRQDPGQGLRLIYYSQIVNDFQKGDIAEGYSVSREKKESFPLTVTSAQKNPTAFYLCASASELGEQYFGPGTRLTVT.

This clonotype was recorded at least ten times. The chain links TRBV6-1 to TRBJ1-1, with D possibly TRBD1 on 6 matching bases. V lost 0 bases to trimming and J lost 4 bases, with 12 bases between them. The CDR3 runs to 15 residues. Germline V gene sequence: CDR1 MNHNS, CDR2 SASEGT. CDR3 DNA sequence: TGTGCCAGCAGTGAAGCGCTGGGAGGGGGCACTGAAGCTTTCTTT. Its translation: CASSEALGGGTEAFF.

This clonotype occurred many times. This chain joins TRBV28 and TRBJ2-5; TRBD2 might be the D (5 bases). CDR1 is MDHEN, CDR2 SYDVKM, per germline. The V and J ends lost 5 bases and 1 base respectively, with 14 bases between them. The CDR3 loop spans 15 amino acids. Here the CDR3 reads CASSPPWTFQETQYF. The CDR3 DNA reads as TGTGCCAGCAGTCCCCCATGGACTTTCCAAGAGACCCAGTACTTC.

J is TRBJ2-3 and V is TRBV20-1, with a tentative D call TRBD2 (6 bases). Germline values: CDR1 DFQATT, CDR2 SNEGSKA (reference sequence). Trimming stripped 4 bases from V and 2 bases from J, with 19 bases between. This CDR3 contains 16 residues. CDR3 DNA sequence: TGCAGTGCTAACCGCTTAGGGCGCGGGGACACAGATACGCAGTATTTT. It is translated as CSANRLGRGDTDTQYF.

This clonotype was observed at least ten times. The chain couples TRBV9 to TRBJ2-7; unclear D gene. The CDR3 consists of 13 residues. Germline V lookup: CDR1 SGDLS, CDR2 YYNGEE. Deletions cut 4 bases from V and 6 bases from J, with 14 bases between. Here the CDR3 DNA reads TGTGCCAGCAGCCCCGAGCCATCGGGCGAGCAGTACTTC. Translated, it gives CASSPEPSGEQYF.

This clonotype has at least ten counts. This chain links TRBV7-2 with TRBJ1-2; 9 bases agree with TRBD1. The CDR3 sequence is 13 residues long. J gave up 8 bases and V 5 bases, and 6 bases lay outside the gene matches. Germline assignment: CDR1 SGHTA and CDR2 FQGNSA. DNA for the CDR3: TGTGCCAGCAGCGCGCGGACAGGGGAAGGCTACACCTTC. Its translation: CASSARTGEGYTF.

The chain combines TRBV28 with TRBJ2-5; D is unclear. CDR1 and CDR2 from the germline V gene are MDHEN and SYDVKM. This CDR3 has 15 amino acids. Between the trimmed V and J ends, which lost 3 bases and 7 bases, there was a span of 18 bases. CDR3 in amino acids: CASSFLGRTPGTQYF. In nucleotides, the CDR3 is TGTGCCAGCAGTTTTCTCGGCAGGACCCCAGGGACCCAGTACTTC.

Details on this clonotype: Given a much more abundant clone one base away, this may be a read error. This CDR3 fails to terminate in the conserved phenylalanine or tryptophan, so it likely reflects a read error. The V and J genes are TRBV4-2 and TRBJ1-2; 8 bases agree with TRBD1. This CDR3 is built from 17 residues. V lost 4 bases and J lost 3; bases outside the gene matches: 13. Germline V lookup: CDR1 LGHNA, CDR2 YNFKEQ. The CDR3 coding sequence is TGTGCCAGCAGCCCTCTAGGGGGACAGGCGAGATACTATGGCTACACCTAC. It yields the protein CASSPLGGQARYYGYTY.

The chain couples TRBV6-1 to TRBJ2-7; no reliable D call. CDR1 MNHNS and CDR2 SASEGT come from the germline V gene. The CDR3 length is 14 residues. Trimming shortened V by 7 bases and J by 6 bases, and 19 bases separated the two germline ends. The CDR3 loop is CASTPGNSVGEQYF. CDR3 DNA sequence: TGTGCCAGCACCCCAGGCAACAGTGTCGGCGAGCAGTACTTC.

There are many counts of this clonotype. CDR3 in DNA: TGTGCCAGCGGACCGAGGGGTAGCGTAAGCGAGCAGTACTTC. The encoded protein is CASGPRGSVSEQYF. This chain connects TRBV6-2 or TRBV6-3 to TRBJ2-7; D tentatively fits TRBD1 or TRBD2 (5 bases each). Deletions cut 8 bases from V and 6 bases from J, with 20 bases between. This CDR3 spans 14 amino acids. Germline CDR1 and CDR2: MNHEY and SVGEGT.

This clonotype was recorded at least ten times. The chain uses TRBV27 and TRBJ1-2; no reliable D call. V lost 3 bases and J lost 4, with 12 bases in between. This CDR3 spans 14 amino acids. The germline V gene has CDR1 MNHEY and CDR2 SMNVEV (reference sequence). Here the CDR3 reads CASSFDAFGYGYTF. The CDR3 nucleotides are TGTGCCAGCAGTTTTGACGCCTTTGGCTATGGCTACACCTTC.

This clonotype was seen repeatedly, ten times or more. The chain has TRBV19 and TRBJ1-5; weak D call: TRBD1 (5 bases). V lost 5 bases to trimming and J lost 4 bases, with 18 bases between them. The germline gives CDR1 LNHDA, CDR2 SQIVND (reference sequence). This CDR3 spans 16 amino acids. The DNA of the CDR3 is TGTGCCAGTAGTGGTCCTCCTCGGGGGAGGAATCAGCCCCAGCATTTT. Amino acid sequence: CASSGPPRGRNQPQHF.